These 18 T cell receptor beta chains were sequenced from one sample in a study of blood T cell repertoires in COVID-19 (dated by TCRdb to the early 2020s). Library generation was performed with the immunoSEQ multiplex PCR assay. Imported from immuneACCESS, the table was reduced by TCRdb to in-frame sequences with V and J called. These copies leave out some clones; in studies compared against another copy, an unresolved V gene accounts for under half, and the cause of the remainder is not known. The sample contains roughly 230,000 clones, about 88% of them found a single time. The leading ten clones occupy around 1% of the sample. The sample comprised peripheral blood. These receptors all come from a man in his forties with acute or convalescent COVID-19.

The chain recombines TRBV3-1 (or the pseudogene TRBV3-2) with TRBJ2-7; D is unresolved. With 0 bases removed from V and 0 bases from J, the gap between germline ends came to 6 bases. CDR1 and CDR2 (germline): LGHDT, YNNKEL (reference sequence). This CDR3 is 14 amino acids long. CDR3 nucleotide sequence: TGTGCCAGCAGCCAAGACCCGAGCTCCTACGAGCAGTACTTC. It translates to CASSQDPSSYEQYF.

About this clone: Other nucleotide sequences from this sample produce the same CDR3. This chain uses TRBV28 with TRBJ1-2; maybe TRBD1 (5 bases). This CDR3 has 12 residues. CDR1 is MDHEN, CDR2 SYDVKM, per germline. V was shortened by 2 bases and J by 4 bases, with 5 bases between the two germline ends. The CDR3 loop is CASSLQGYGYTF. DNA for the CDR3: TGTGCCAGCAGTTTACAGGGCTATGGCTACACCTTC.

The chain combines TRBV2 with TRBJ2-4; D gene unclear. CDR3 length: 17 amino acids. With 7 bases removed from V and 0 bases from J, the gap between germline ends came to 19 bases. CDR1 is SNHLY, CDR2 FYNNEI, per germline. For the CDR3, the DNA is TGTGCCAGCACCCCCCTTATGACCCCGGGAGCCAAAAACATTCAGTACTTC. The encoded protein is CASTPLMTPGAKNIQYF.

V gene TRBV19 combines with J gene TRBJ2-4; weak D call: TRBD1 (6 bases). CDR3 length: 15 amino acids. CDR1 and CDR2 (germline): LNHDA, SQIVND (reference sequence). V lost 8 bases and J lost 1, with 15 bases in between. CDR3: CASDHTGKAKNIQYF. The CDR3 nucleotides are TGTGCCAGTGACCACACAGGGAAGGCCAAAAACATTCAGTACTTC.

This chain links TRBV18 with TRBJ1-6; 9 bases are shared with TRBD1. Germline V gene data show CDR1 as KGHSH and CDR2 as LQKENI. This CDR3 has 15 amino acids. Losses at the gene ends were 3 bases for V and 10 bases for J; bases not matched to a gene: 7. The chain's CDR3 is CASSPGTGMRSPLHF. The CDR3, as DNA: TGTGCCAGCTCACCCGGGACAGGGATGAGGTCACCCCTCCACTTT.

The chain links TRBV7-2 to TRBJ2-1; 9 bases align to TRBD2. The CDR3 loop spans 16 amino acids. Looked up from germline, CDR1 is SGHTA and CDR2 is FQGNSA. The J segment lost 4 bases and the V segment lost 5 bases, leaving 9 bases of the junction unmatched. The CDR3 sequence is CASSDRAGGYYNEQFF. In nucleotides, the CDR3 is TGTGCCAGCAGCGACCGAGCGGGGGGCTATTACAATGAGCAGTTCTTC.

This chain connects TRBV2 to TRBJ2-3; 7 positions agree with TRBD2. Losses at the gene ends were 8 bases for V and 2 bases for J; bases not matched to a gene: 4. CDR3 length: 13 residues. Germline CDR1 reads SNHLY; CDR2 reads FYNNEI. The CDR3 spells CASRRDYTDTQYF. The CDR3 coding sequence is TGTGCCAGCCGGAGGGACTACACAGATACGCAGTATTTT.

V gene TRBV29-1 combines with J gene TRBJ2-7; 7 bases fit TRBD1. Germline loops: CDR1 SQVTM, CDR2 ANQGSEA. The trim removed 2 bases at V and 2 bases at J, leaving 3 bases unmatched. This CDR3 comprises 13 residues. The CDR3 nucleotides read TGCAGCGTTGAACGGGACAGTACCTACGAGCAGTACTTC. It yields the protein CSVERDSTYEQYF.

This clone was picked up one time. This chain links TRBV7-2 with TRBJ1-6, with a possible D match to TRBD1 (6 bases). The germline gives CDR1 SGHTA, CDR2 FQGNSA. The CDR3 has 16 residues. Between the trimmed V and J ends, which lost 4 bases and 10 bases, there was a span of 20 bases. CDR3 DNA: TGTGCCAGCAGCTCAGGGGACAACACGGGCAAATCACCCCTCCACTTT. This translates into CASSSGDNTGKSPLHF.

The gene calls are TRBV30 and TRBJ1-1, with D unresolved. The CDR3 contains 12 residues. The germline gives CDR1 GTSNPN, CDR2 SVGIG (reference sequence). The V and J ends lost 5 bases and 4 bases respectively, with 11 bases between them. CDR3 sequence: CAWERLFTEAFF. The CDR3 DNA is TGTGCCTGGGAGAGGTTGTTCACTGAAGCTTTCTTT. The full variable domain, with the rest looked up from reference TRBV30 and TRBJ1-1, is SQTIHQWPATLVQPVGSPLSLECTVEGTSNPNLYWYRQAAGRGLQLLFYSVGIGQISSEVPQNLSASRPQDRQFILSSKKLLLSDSGFYLCAWERLFTEAFFGQGTRLTVV.

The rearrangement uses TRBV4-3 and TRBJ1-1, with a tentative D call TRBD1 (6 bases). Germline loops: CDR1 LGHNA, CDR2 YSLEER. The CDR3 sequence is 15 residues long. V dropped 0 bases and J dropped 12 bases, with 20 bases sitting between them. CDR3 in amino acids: CASSQDGNFRGSSFF. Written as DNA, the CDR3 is TGCGCCAGCAGCCAAGATGGGAATTTCAGGGGATCGTCTTTCTTT.

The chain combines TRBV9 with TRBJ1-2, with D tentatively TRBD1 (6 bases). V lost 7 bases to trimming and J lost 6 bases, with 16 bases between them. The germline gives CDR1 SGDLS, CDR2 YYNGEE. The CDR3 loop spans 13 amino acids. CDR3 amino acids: CASREGGGNGYTF. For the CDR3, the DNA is TGTGCCAGCCGTGAAGGGGGTGGGAATGGCTACACCTTC.

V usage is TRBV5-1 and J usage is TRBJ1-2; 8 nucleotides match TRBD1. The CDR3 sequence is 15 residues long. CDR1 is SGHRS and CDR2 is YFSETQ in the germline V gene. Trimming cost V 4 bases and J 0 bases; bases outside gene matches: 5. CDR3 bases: TGCGCCAGCAGCCGTAGGACAGGGCCTAACTATGGCTACACCTTC. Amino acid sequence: CASSRRTGPNYGYTF.

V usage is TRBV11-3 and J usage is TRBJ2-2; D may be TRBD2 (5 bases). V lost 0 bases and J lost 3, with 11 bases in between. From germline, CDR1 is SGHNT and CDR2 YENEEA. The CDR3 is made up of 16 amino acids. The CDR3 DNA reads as TGTGCCAGCAGCTTAGATTCGGGAACGGACACCGGGGAGCTGTTTTTT. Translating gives CASSLDSGTDTGELFF.

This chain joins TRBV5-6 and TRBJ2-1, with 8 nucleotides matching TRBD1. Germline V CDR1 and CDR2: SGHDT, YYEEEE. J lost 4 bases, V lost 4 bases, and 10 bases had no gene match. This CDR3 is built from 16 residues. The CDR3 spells CASSPGGRAIYNEQFF. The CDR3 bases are TGTGCCAGCAGCCCAGGGGGCAGGGCCATTTACAATGAGCAGTTCTTC.

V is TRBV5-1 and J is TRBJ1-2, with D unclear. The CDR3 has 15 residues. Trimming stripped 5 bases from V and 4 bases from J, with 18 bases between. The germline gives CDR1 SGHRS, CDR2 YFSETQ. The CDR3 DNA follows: TGCGCCAGCAGTCCACTGGCATCACGGGGCTATGGCTACACCTTC. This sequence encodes CASSPLASRGYGYTF.

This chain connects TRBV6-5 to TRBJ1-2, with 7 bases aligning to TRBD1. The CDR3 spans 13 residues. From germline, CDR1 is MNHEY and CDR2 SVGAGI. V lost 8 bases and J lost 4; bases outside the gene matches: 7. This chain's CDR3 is CASGDREIYGYTF. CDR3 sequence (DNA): TGTGCCAGCGGGGACAGAGAGATCTATGGCTACACCTTC.

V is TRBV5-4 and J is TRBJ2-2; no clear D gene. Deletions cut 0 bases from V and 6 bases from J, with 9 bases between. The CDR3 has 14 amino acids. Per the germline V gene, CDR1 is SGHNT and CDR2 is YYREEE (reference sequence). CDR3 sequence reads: CASSLAGSPGELFF. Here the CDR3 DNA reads TGTGCCAGCAGCTTGGCCGGGTCCCCCGGGGAGCTGTTTTTT.